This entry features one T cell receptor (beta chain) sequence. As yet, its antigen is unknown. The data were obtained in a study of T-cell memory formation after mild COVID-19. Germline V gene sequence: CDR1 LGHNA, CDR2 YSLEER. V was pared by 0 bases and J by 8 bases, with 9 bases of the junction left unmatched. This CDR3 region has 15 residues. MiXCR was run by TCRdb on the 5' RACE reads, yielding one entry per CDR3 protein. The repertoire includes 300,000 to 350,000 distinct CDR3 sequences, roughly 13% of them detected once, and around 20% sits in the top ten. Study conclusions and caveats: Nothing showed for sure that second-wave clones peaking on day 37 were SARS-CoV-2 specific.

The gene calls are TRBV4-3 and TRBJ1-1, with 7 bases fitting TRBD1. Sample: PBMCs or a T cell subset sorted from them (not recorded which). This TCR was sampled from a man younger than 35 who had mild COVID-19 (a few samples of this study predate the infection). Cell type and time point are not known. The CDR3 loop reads CASSQDQRQGPEAFF. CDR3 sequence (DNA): TGCGCCAGCAGCCAAGATCAGAGACAGGGCCCAGAAGCTTTCTTT.